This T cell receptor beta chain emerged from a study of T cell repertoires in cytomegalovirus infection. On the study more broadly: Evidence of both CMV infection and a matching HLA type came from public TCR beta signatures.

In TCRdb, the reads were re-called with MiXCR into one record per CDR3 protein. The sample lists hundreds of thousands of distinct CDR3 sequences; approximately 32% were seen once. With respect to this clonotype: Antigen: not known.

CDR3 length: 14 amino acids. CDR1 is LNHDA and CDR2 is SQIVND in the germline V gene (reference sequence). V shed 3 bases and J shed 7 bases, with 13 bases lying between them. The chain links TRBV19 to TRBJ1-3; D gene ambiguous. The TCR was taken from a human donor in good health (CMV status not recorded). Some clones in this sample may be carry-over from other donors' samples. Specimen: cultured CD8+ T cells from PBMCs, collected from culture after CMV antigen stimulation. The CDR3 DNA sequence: TGTGCCAGTAGTATTGATGGGATCCCGAACACCATATATTTT. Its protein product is CASSIDGIPNTIYF.